The subject of this entry is one TCR beta chain. The sample carries other DNA sequences with the same CDR3. The data derive from a study of T cell changes during pregnancy in multiple sclerosis. The repertoire was sequenced with immunoSEQ multiplex PCR; TCRdb's copy has only in-frame clones and lacks some. The sample yields some 100,000 clones, around nine tenths seen once. Sequenced here: peripheral blood, sampled in the second trimester of pregnancy. This receptor was taken from a female donor with multiple sclerosis, enrolled in a pregnancy study.

The CDR3: CASSLQGSNYGYTF. CDR3 sequence (DNA): TGCGCCAGCAGCTTACAGGGCTCAAACTATGGCTACACCTTC. The chain uses TRBV5-1 and TRBJ1-2; possibly TRBD1 for D (6 bases). The CDR3 consists of 14 residues. Trimming shortened V by 2 bases and J by 2 bases, and 10 bases separated the two germline ends. Germline loops: CDR1 SGHRS, CDR2 YFSETQ.